These T cell receptor beta chains were read from a single sample in a study of shared T cell receptors in the human thymus. Assay used: immunoSEQ multiplex PCR; TCRdb lists only in-frame clones, some missing. The sample holds 600,000 to 900,000 clones, approximately 83% seen once. These data also formed part of another study, on human thymus T cells.

The specimen was thymocytes. Receptors originate from a girl under two years old with a congenital heart defect. Both conserved end residues are part of each CDR3. D genes are given only for firm matches. A clone size is listed for some rows: how often the clone was seen (once, few, many), or a class if it is expanded.

j_gene,d_gene,abundance,v_gene,CDR3nt,CDR3aa
TRBJ1-6,TRBD1,NA,TRBV27,TGTGCCAGCAGCCCTCCCCGGACAGGGCTGGATAATTCACCCCTCCACTTT,CASSPPRTGLDNSPLHF
TRBJ2-5,TRBD2,NA,TRBV10-3,TGTGCCATCAGTGACGGCGGGGGGGCCTTAGGGGAAGAGACCCAGTACTTC,CAISDGGGALGEETQYF
TRBJ1-1,TRBD1,NA,TRBV30,TGTGCCTGGCTCCTCACGGGGGACAGGAAGAACACTGAAGCTTTCTTT,CAWLLTGDRKNTEAFF
TRBJ1-3,TRBD1,NA,TRBV5-6,TGTGCCAGCAGTCGACCGGGACAGGGATACTCTGGAAACACCATATATTTT,CASSRPGQGYSGNTIYF
TRBJ2-1,NA,NA,TRBV2,TGTGCCAGCACAGGGTACAATGAGCAGTTCTTC,CASTGYNEQFF
TRBJ2-2,NA,few,TRBV9,TGTGCCAGCAGCCCTCGCCAGGGGAACACCGGGGAGCTGTTTTTT,CASSPRQGNTGELFF
TRBJ1-4,NA,NA,TRBV9,TGTGCCAGCAGTCGCGGTCTTTATGCAACTAATGAAAAACTGTTTTTT,CASSRGLYATNEKLFF
TRBJ1-1,NA,once,TRBV9,TGTGCCAGCAGCGTAGAGGGGGAGAACACTGAAGCTTTCTTT,CASSVEGENTEAFF
TRBJ1-5,NA,NA,TRBV5-8,TGTGCCAGCAGCTTCGAGGGATGTTGGCCCCAGCATTTT,CASSFEGCWPQHF
TRBJ1-1,NA,NA,TRBV12-5,TGTGCTAGTGGTTTGGGGAGGGAAATGAACACTGAAGCTTTCTTT,CASGLGREMNTEAFF
TRBJ1-1,NA,NA,TRBV11-2,TGTGCCAGCAGCCCCCGCGGGAGTGGAGAAGCTTTCTTT,CASSPRGSGEAFF
TRBJ2-5,NA,NA,TRBV4-1,TGCGCCAGCAGCCAAGATCCCCCCACTAGTCCGGAGACCCAGTACTTC,CASSQDPPTSPETQYF
TRBJ2-7,NA,few,TRBV5-6,TGTGCCAGCAGCTTGGGGGGGGACGAGCAGTACTTC,CASSLGGDEQYF
TRBJ1-1,NA,NA,TRBV7-9,TGTGCCAGCAGGGGACACCCGAACACTGAAGCTTTCTTT,CASRGHPNTEAFF
TRBJ1-4,NA,NA,TRBV12-1,TGTGCCAGCAGCTTTGTACGGACAGGGGAAATTCGAGAGGACAGTGAAAAACTGTTTTTT,CASSFVRTGEIREDSEKLFF
TRBJ1-1,NA,NA,TRBV7-2,TGTGCCAGCAGCTATTGGGCAAAAAAGAACACTGAAGCTTTCTTT,CASSYWAKKNTEAFF
TRBJ1-1,NA,NA,TRBV18,TGTGCCAGCTCACCACCGTTAACAATTTCGTTACCTAACACTGAAGCTTTCTTT,CASSPPLTISLPNTEAFF
TRBJ1-2,NA,NA,TRBV28,TGTGCCAGCACCTCCCTGGGGGGGTACTATGGCTACACCTTC,CASTSLGGYYGYTF
TRBJ1-6,TRBD1,NA,TRBV7-6,TGTGCCAGCAGCTTGGGAGACAGGGTCAATTCACCCCTCCACTTT,CASSLGDRVNSPLHF
TRBJ1-2,TRBD1,few,TRBV30,TGTGCCTGGAATTACGGGACAGGGCCTAACTATGGCTACACCTTC,CAWNYGTGPNYGYTF
TRBJ1-2,NA,NA,TRBV15,TGTGCCACCAGCGGTGAGGGCCAGCGGGGGGCGGAAGGCTACACCTTC,CATSGEGQRGAEGYTF
TRBJ2-7,NA,NA,TRBV6-1,TGTGCCAGCAGGGGAATTTTGGGAGGTAACTACGAGCAGTACTTC,CASRGILGGNYEQYF
TRBJ2-2,TRBD2,NA,TRBV19,TGTGCCAGTGCGAACCCCACTAGCGAGGGGCGGGGAAACGGGGAGCTGTTTTTT,CASANPTSEGRGNGELFF
TRBJ2-7,TRBD1,NA,TRBV27,TGTGCCGCCCGGGACAGGGGCCACGAGCAGTACTTC,CAARDRGHEQYF
TRBJ1-1,NA,NA,TRBV5-1,TGCGCCAGCAGCGAACGCCCGGACACTGAAGCTTTCTTT,CASSERPDTEAFF
TRBJ2-3,NA,NA,TRBV7-3,TGTGCCAGCAGCTTAACTAGGGGTACGCAGTATTTT,CASSLTRGTQYF
TRBJ2-7,NA,NA,TRBV4-1,TGCGCCAGCAGCCAAGCCCCTCGCGGGGCCCTCCCCCACGAGCAGTACTTC,CASSQAPRGALPHEQYF
TRBJ2-6,NA,NA,TRBV14,TGTGCCAGCAGCCCCAAGGCTAGGTCGGCTGGGGCCAACGTCCTGACTTTC,CASSPKARSAGANVLTF
TRBJ2-7,TRBD2,NA,TRBV4-2,TGTGCCAGCAGCCAAGATCTAAGGGCGGAGCGGGGGGAATTTACCCACGAGCAGTACTTC,CASSQDLRAERGEFTHEQYF
TRBJ2-7,NA,NA,TRBV5-1,TGCGCCAGCAGCGGAGAGGGGGAGCCCCTCAACGAGCAGTACTTC,CASSGEGEPLNEQYF
TRBJ1-2,TRBD1,few,TRBV19,TGTGCCAGTAGTACGACAGGGGGTTATGGCTACACCTTC,CASSTTGGYGYTF
TRBJ1-2,NA,NA,TRBV7-2,TGTGCCAGCAGCTTAGCGCTAACAGATTATGGCTACACCTTC,CASSLALTDYGYTF
TRBJ2-2,NA,few,TRBV23-1,TGCGCCAGCAGTCGGAGGCAGAGGCGAACCGGGGAGCTGTTTTTT,CASSRRQRRTGELFF
TRBJ1-2,NA,NA,TRBV10-2,TGCGCCAGCAGTGTGAACAGGGATTTTTTGTATGGCTACACCTTC,CASSVNRDFLYGYTF
TRBJ2-7,NA,NA,TRBV28,TGTGCCAGCCGGCAAACAGAAGAGCAGTACTTC,CASRQTEEQYF
TRBJ2-7,TRBD1,NA,TRBV5-4,TGTGCCAGCAGCGTGGGACAGGGGGCGTCGGCGTCCTACGAGCAGTACTTC,CASSVGQGASASYEQYF
TRBJ2-7,TRBD1,NA,TRBV6-1,TGTGCCAGCAGTGAACCCGCTCGACAGGGTCTATCCTACGAGCAGTACTTC,CASSEPARQGLSYEQYF
TRBJ2-4,TRBD1,NA,TRBV27,TGTGCCAGCAGTTCGGATGAGGGGGCTGCCAAAAACATTCAGTACTTC,CASSSDEGAAKNIQYF
TRBJ1-4,NA,NA,TRBV25-1,TGTGCCAGCAGTGAATTTCAGGGGTGGGGTGAAAAACTGTTTTTT,CASSEFQGWGEKLFF
TRBJ2-5,NA,NA,TRBV28,TGTGCCAGCAGTCCCCCTCAGGGCCTAGAGACCCAGTACTTC,CASSPPQGLETQYF
TRBJ2-3,TRBD2,NA,TRBV19,TGTGCCAGTAGTATGTCGTCTAGCGGGGCCACAGATACGCAGTATTTT,CASSMSSSGATDTQYF
TRBJ1-4,NA,NA,TRBV9,TGTGCCAGCAGCGTAGGGACACGTAATGAAAAACTGTTTTTT,CASSVGTRNEKLFF
TRBJ2-1,TRBD2,once,TRBV28,TGTGCCAGCAGTGTAAGCGGGGGCCAATACAATGAGCAGTTCTTC,CASSVSGGQYNEQFF
TRBJ2-5,NA,NA,TRBV29-1,TGCAGCGTTGTTGTACGAAGGGGAGAGACCCAGTACTTC,CSVVVRRGETQYF
TRBJ2-5,NA,once,TRBV18,TGTGCCAGCTCACCACCAGGACAAGAAGAGACCCAGTACTTC,CASSPPGQEETQYF